This T cell receptor (beta chain) was recovered during a study of cytomegalovirus exposure and HLA in healthy donors. Sequencing used immunoSEQ multiplex PCR; TCRdb keeps in-frame clones, though not all of them. The table includes 110,000 to 150,000 clones, approximately 92% detected once. Germline CDR1 is SEHNR and CDR2 is FQNEAQ (reference sequence). Trimming removed 4 bases from V and 8 bases from J, with 29 bases in between. The CDR3 loop spans 19 amino acids. These donors were members of the 120-subject validation cohort, a group separate from the approximately 670-subject first cohort. V gene TRBV7-9 combines with J gene TRBJ2-2; maybe TRBD2 (7 bases). The source of this sequence is a woman aged 18-29 years in good health and CMV-seropositive. Sequencing input: PBMCs. CDR3 DNA sequence: TGTGCCAGCAGCTCTTTGACTGGCGCGGGGGCCAAAGCAGCGGGGGAGCTGTTTTTT. This sequence encodes CASSSLTGAGAKAAGELFF. The full variable domain, with the rest looked up from reference TRBV7-9 and TRBJ2-2, is DTGVSQNPRHKITKRGQNVTFRCDPISEHNRLYWYRQTLGQGPEFLTYFQNEAQLEKSRLLSDRFSAERPKGSFSTLEIQRTEQGDSAMYLCASSSLTGAGAKAAGELFFGEGSRLTVL.